This T cell receptor (beta chain) stems from a study of persistence of HIV-infected CD4 T cells. Sequencing used immunoSEQ version 4 in survey mode. Each sample used up to 1 ug genomic DNA diluted to around 10 ng/uL. Produced via immunoSEQ multiplex PCR; TCRdb's table is partial and in-frame only. Found here are about 20,000 clones, about 60% of them singletons; the top ten hold less than 2.5%. Overall study findings and caveats: The rare CMV-responding cells with HIV-1 proviruses were not separately TCR-sequenced. CMV- and Gag-responding cells had lower TCRbeta richness than CD3/CD28-responding cells.

The stimulus was an HIV-1 Gag 15-mer peptide pool, about 1 ug/peptide/mL. Sorting of responding CD4+ T cells relied on upregulated CD40 ligand together with CD69. Donors had CD4+ T cell counts above 400 cells/uL and were CMV-seropositive. This CDR3 has 14 residues. Trimming cost V 1 base and J 4 bases, with 11 bases left between them. Germline CDR1 and CDR2: SGHNT and YYREEE (reference sequence). In the case of this clone: Its cognate antigen is unknown.

The TCR comes from an adult woman with HIV who was CMV-seropositive. This chain joins TRBV5-4 and TRBJ1-1; a weak D match, TRBD1 (5 bases). The material was CD4+ T cells sorted from PBMCs after roughly 19-hour stimulation, obtained from a patient who received antiretroviral therapy. CDR3 residues: CASSLMLGGTEAFF. DNA for the CDR3: TGTGCCAGCAGCTTGATGTTGGGGGGCACTGAAGCTTTCTTT.